Listed here are 18 T cell receptor beta chains from one sample, sequenced in a study of brain T cells in children with intractable seizures. Libraries were prepared by immunoSEQ multiplex PCR; TCRdb keeps only in-frame clonotypes and omits some of them. Of approximately 41,000 clones detected, over 75% appear once; the ten largest clones hold 5.5% to 7%. The specimen comprised peripheral blood, sampled at surgery. Receptor source: a girl aged 2-10 years with tuberous sclerosis and intractable seizures.

The rearrangement uses TRBV27 and TRBJ1-4; no clear D gene. Germline V gives CDR1 MNHEY, CDR2 SMNVEV (reference sequence). Trimming stripped 0 bases from V and 4 bases from J, with 12 bases between. This CDR3 has 16 amino acids. CDR3 in amino acids: CASSLSGHQLNEKLFF. The CDR3 nucleotides read TGTGCCAGCAGTTTATCGGGCCACCAGCTTAATGAAAAACTGTTTTTT. The variable domain in full, completed from reference TRBV27 and TRBJ1-4, reads EAQVTQNPRYLITVTGKKLTVTCSQNMNHEYMSWYRQDPGLGLRQIYYSMNVEVTDKGDVPEGYKVSRKEKRNFPLILESPSPNQTSLYFCASSLSGHQLNEKLFFGSGTQLSVL.

The rearrangement links TRBV7-9 to TRBJ1-1; no firm D call. Germline V gene data show CDR1 as SEHNR and CDR2 as FQNEAQ (reference sequence). The CDR3 is made up of 13 amino acids. V lost 1 base and J 5 bases, leaving 8 bases between the germline ends. CDR3: CASSLVEDTEAFF. The CDR3 nucleotides read TGTGCCAGCAGCTTAGTTGAAGATACTGAAGCTTTCTTT.

The chain links TRBV6-5 to TRBJ2-7; 7 positions match TRBD1. The V gene's germline CDR1 is MNHEY and CDR2 SVGAGI. The V and J ends lost 2 bases and 2 bases, in that order; junction bases with no gene match: 3. This CDR3 spans 14 amino acids. CDR3 loop: CASSYGQGAYEQYV. Here the CDR3 DNA reads TGTGCCAGCAGTTACGGGCAGGGGGCCTACGAGCAGTACGTC.

This chain connects TRBV5-8 to TRBJ1-5; 9 nucleotides agree with TRBD1. The ends lost 4 bases at V and 0 bases at J; junction bases unmatched: 5. Per the germline V gene, CDR1 is SGHTS and CDR2 is YDEGEE. This CDR3 is 16 amino acids long. The CDR3 DNA reads TGTGCCAGCAGCGCGGACAGGGGAAATAGCAATCAGCCCCAGCATTTT. It specifies CASSADRGNSNQPQHF.

The chain is built from TRBV4-1 and TRBJ2-7; D ambiguous. Germline V gene data show CDR1 as MGHRA and CDR2 as YSYEKL. Trimming shortened V by 0 bases and J by 6 bases, and 9 bases separated the two germline ends. This CDR3 has 13 amino acids. CDR3 sequence (DNA): TGCGCCAGCAGCCAAGATCAATCCGGCGAGCAGTACTTC. It specifies CASSQDQSGEQYF.

V gene TRBV6-5 combines with J gene TRBJ1-1, with D unresolved. The CDR3 runs 13 residues. The V gene's germline CDR1 is MNHEY and CDR2 SVGAGI. Trimming cost V 7 bases and J 4 bases, with 13 bases left between them. In nucleotides, the CDR3 is TGTGCCAGCACCATAACGGGGAGCACTGAAGCTTTCTTT. Translating it yields CASTITGSTEAFF.

The genes are TRBV12-2 and TRBJ2-7; no check of the table's D call, TRBD1, against the DNA was made. TRBV12-2 is noted as a pseudogene. The CDR3 consists of 15 residues. CDR3 sequence (DNA): TGTGCAAGTCGCTTTGACAGGGATCCCTCCTACGAGCAGTACTTC. Translated: CASRFDRDPSYEQYF.

The chain uses TRBV13 and TRBJ2-3; D is possibly TRBD2 (5 bases). CDR1 is PRHDT, CDR2 FYEKMQ, per germline (reference sequence). The CDR3 runs to 12 residues. Trimming pared 2 bases from V and 7 bases from J, leaving 7 bases between. CDR3 residues: CASSLIGNTQYF. In DNA form, the CDR3 reads TGTGCCAGCAGCTTAATCGGGAATACGCAGTATTTT.

V gene TRBV24-1 combines with J gene TRBJ1-2; the D is unclear. CDR3 length: 13 residues. The ends were cut back, 3 bases at V and 8 bases at J, with 12 bases in the middle. Germline V lookup: CDR1 KGHDR, CDR2 SFDVKD. In DNA, the CDR3 is TGTGCCACCAGTGATCGGGGAATTGAGGGCTACACCTTC. This gives the protein CATSDRGIEGYTF.

V and J are TRBV5-5 and TRBJ1-5, with 9 bases aligning to TRBD1. CDR3 length: 16 amino acids. Germline CDR1 is SGHKS and CDR2 is YYEKEE (reference sequence). With V trimmed by 3 bases and J by 3 bases, 7 bases remained unmatched. The CDR3 DNA reads TGTGCCAGCAGCTCATTAACAGGGGGCCTCAATCAGCCCCAGCATTTT. Amino acid sequence: CASSSLTGGLNQPQHF.

J is TRBJ1-4 and V is TRBV4-1, with 8 positions matching TRBD1. This CDR3 has 15 residues. In germline, CDR1 is MGHRA, CDR2 YSYEKL. V lost 6 bases and J lost 6; bases outside the gene matches: 9. CDR3 protein: CASRTTLTGDEKLFF. CDR3 nucleotides: TGCGCCAGCAGGACAACTTTGACAGGGGATGAAAAACTGTTTTTT.

This chain connects TRBV7-3 to TRBJ1-1; maybe TRBD1 (5 bases). V lost 2 bases and J lost 4, with 8 bases in between. The CDR3 is made up of 13 amino acids. CDR1 and CDR2 (germline): SGHTA, FQGTGA. CDR3 nucleotides: TGTGCCAGCAGCTTAGGGCAGGGCACTGAAGCTTTCTTT. Residues: CASSLGQGTEAFF.

The chain couples TRBV5-1 to TRBJ1-2; 7 bases fit TRBD1. The germline gives CDR1 SGHRS, CDR2 YFSETQ. This CDR3 is 14 amino acids long. After removal of 2 bases from V and 4 bases from J, the junction contained 5 bases not matched to a gene. CDR3 coding DNA: TGCGCCAGCAGCTTCACGGGACAGAGCTATGGCTACACCTTC. It is translated as CASSFTGQSYGYTF. The full variable domain, completed using reference TRBV5-1 and TRBJ1-2, is KAGVTQTPRYLIKTRGQQVTLSCSPISGHRSVSWYQQTPGQGLQFLFEYFSETQRNKGNFPGRFSGRQFSNSRSEMNVSTLELGDSALYLCASSFTGQSYGYTFGSGTRLTVV.

The chain is built from TRBV19 and TRBJ1-2; D not resolved. V lost 5 bases, J lost 4 bases, and 17 bases lay in between. Germline V gives CDR1 LNHDA, CDR2 SQIVND (reference sequence). CDR3 size: 15 residues. The CDR3 reads CASSPRVAPAYGYTF. CDR3 DNA: TGTGCCAGTAGTCCCCGGGTTGCGCCGGCCTATGGCTACACCTTC. Filled out from reference TRBV19 and TRBJ1-2, the complete variable domain reads DGGITQSPKYLFRKEGQNVTLSCEQNLNHDAMYWYRQDPGQGLRLIYYSQIVNDFQKGDIAEGYSVSREKKESFPLTVTSAQKNPTAFYLCASSPRVAPAYGYTFGSGTRLTVV.

CDR3 in DNA: TGCGCCAGCAGAATTGGCATTACCTATGGCTACACCTTC. Amino acid sequence: CASRIGITYGYTF. The V and J genes are TRBV5-1 and TRBJ1-2; D is unresolved. Trimming cost V 5 bases and J 4 bases, with 12 bases left between them. The CDR3 consists of 13 residues. Germline CDR1 and CDR2: SGHRS and YFSETQ.

The chain carries TRBV5-1 and TRBJ1-2; D is unclear. CDR1 and CDR2 (germline): SGHRS, YFSETQ. V dropped 4 bases and J dropped 0 bases, with 10 bases sitting between them. The CDR3 is 14 amino acids. The CDR3 DNA sequence: TGCGCCAGCAGCATGGACGGGACTAACTATGGCTACACCTTC. Protein sequence: CASSMDGTNYGYTF.

The chain is built from TRBV30 and TRBJ2-7; D unclear. The germline gives CDR1 GTSNPN, CDR2 SVGIG (reference sequence). V gave up 4 bases and J gave up 3 bases, with 10 bases separating them. CDR3 size: 12 residues. The CDR3 bases are TGTGCCTGGAAAGTTGAGGTCTACGAGCAGTACGTC. Translated, it gives CAWKVEVYEQYV.

This chain joins TRBV11-3 and TRBJ1-1; D is ambiguous. The CDR3 runs to 13 residues. The ends were cut back, 0 bases at V and 1 base at J, with 3 bases in the middle. CDR1 SGHNT and CDR2 YENEEA come from the germline V gene. The CDR3 reads CASSLEENTEAFF. DNA for the CDR3: TGTGCCAGCAGCTTAGAGGAGAACACTGAAGCTTTCTTT.